These 20 T cell receptor beta chains came from one sample sequenced in a study of blood T cell repertoires in COVID-19. Measured with immunoSEQ multiplex PCR; TCRdb has only the in-frame clones, and not every one. The data contain about 250,000 clones, about 82% of them singletons. Sequences were obtained from peripheral blood. The receptors stem from a woman aged 60-75 years with active or convalescent COVID-19.

As regards this clone: Other nucleotide sequences in the sample specify the same CDR3. The chain links TRBV11-3 to TRBJ2-7; no reliable D call. The CDR3 extends over 12 amino acids. V lost 2 bases and J 0 bases, leaving 2 bases between the germline ends. Germline V lookup: CDR1 SGHNT, CDR2 YENEEA. The CDR3 is CASSLLSYEQYF. As DNA, the CDR3 is TGTGCCAGCAGCTTACTCTCCTACGAGCAGTACTTC.

This rearrangement joins TRBV19 to TRBJ1-3, with D possibly matching TRBD1 (6 bases). Deletions cut 6 bases from V and 8 bases from J, with 20 bases between. The CDR3 length is 15 residues. The germline CDR1 and CDR2 sequences are LNHDA and SQIVND (reference sequence). The CDR3, as DNA: TGTGCCAGTAGGGAGAGGGGCAGGGGAAAGGACACCATATATTTT. Translating gives CASRERGRGKDTIYF.

The V and J genes are TRBV28 and TRBJ1-1; D unresolved. The CDR3 has 15 amino acids. Germline V gene sequence: CDR1 MDHEN, CDR2 SYDVKM. V was cut by 7 bases and J by 0 bases, with 15 bases left in between. This CDR3 reads CASTPPGFMNTEAFF. In DNA, the CDR3 is TGTGCCAGCACCCCGCCCGGGTTCATGAACACTGAAGCTTTCTTT. The full variable domain, its missing parts supplied by reference TRBV28 and TRBJ1-1, is DVKVTQSSRYLVKRTGEKVFLECVQDMDHENMFWYRQDPGLGLRLIYFSYDVKMKEKGDIPEGYSVSREKKERFSLILESASTNQTSMYLCASTPPGFMNTEAFFGQGTRLTVV.

The V and J genes are TRBV7-8 and TRBJ2-3; the D gene is possibly TRBD1 (6 bases). The CDR3 sequence is 15 residues long. Trimming left V 1 base short and J 3 bases short, with 11 bases between. Looked up from germline, CDR1 is SGHVS and CDR2 is FQNEAQ. Here the CDR3 reads CASSLGPGETDTQYF. The CDR3 coding sequence is TGTGCCAGCAGCTTAGGGCCAGGGGAGACAGATACGCAGTATTTT.

The V and J genes are TRBV19 and TRBJ2-1; tentative D call: TRBD2 (5 bases). This CDR3 is 14 amino acids long. Trimming left V 5 bases short and J 5 bases short, with 13 bases between. From germline, CDR1 is LNHDA and CDR2 SQIVND (reference sequence). The CDR3 is CASSGLARDNEQFF. The CDR3 DNA is TGTGCCAGTAGTGGATTAGCGAGGGACAATGAGCAGTTCTTC.

J is TRBJ2-3 and V is TRBV5-1; 8 bases align to TRBD1. Trimming removed 0 bases from V and 3 bases from J; junction bases left unmatched: 3. The CDR3 runs to 15 residues. Germline CDR1 and CDR2: SGHRS and YFSETQ. This chain's CDR3 is CASSLGTGLTDTQYF. Written as DNA, the CDR3 is TGCGCCAGCAGCTTGGGGACAGGGCTTACAGATACGCAGTATTTT. Based on the CDR3 plus reference TRBV5-1 and TRBJ2-3, the full variable domain is KAGVTQTPRYLIKTRGQQVTLSCSPISGHRSVSWYQQTPGQGLQFLFEYFSETQRNKGNFPGRFSGRQFSNSRSEMNVSTLELGDSALYLCASSLGTGLTDTQYFGPGTRLTVL.

This clone was detected only once. This chain uses TRBV7-2 with TRBJ2-7; D possibly corresponds to TRBD2 (5 bases). The CDR3 has 13 amino acids. The germline V and J ends were trimmed by 5 bases and 6 bases, with 14 bases remaining between them. CDR1 and CDR2 (germline): SGHTA, FQGNSA. CDR3 nucleotide sequence: TGTGCCAGCAGCAGAAGCCGGGAATCCGAGCAGTACTTC. Encoded protein: CASSRSRESEQYF. The full variable domain, with the rest looked up from reference TRBV7-2 and TRBJ2-7, is GAGVSQSPSNKVTEKGKDVELRCDPISGHTALYWYRQSLGQGLEFLIYFQGNSAPDKSGLPSDRFSAERTGGSVSTLTIQRTQQEDSAVYLCASSRSRESEQYFGPGTRLTVT.

The genes are TRBV14 and TRBJ2-7, with D perhaps TRBD1 (6 bases). Trimming left V 4 bases short and J 6 bases short, with 16 bases between. The CDR3 length is 14 residues. Germline values: CDR1 SGHDN, CDR2 FVKESK. The CDR3 DNA sequence: TGTGCCAGCAGCCGAATTTTACAGGGAGCCGAGCAGTACTTC. Its protein product is CASSRILQGAEQYF.

This chain connects TRBV6-5 to TRBJ1-5; no clear D gene. Trimming shortened V by 2 bases and J by 3 bases, and 5 bases separated the two germline ends. The CDR3 totals 13 residues. Per the germline V gene, CDR1 is MNHEY and CDR2 is SVGAGI. The CDR3 spells CASSYDINQPQHF. The DNA of the CDR3 is TGTGCCAGCAGTTACGACATCAATCAGCCCCAGCATTTT.

The chain uses TRBV28 and TRBJ1-5, with D maybe TRBD1 (5 bases). The CDR3 runs 15 residues. CDR1 is MDHEN and CDR2 is SYDVKM in the germline V gene. V lost 2 bases and J 6 bases, leaving 14 bases between the germline ends. The CDR3 nucleotides are TGTGCCAGCAGTTTACGGGGGGATTGGAGTCAGCCCCAGCATTTT. It encodes CASSLRGDWSQPQHF. The full variable domain, with the rest looked up from reference TRBV28 and TRBJ1-5, is DVKVTQSSRYLVKRTGEKVFLECVQDMDHENMFWYRQDPGLGLRLIYFSYDVKMKEKGDIPEGYSVSREKKERFSLILESASTNQTSMYLCASSLRGDWSQPQHFGDGTRLSIL.

This clone has just one count. V usage is TRBV29-1 and J usage is TRBJ2-5; D might be TRBD2 (6 bases). V was shortened by 5 bases and J by 4 bases, with 20 bases between the two germline ends. The CDR3 runs 15 residues. Germline CDR1 is SQVTM and CDR2 is ANQGSEA. CDR3 amino acids: CSVLPLAYPIETQYF. The CDR3 nucleotides read TGCAGCGTTTTGCCCCTAGCGTACCCCATAGAGACCCAGTACTTC.

V gene TRBV3-1 (or the pseudogene TRBV3-2) combines with J gene TRBJ1-4, with a tentative D call TRBD1 (5 bases). The CDR3 runs 15 residues. V was clipped by 3 bases and J by 8 bases, with 16 bases between them. CDR1 LGHDT and CDR2 YNNKEL come from the germline V gene (reference sequence). The DNA of the CDR3 is TGTGCCAGCAGCCAGAGTCGGGGGGGATGGGAAAAACTGTTTTTT. Amino acids: CASSQSRGGWEKLFF.

The rearrangement links TRBV18 to TRBJ2-2; the D gene is possibly TRBD2 (6 bases). Germline lookup yields CDR1 KGHSH and CDR2 LQKENI. Trimming removed 6 bases from V and 7 bases from J, with 21 bases in between. CDR3 length: 16 residues. CDR3 sequence reads: CASSPPGTSQSGELFF. The DNA of the CDR3 is TGTGCCAGCTCCCCTCCCGGGACTTCACAAAGCGGGGAGCTGTTTTTT. Full variable domain (rest looked up from reference TRBV18 and TRBJ2-2): NAGVMQNPRHLVRRRGQEARLRCSPMKGHSHVYWYRQLPEEGLKFMVYLQKENIIDESGMPKERFSAEFPKEGPSILRIQQVVRGDSAAYFCASSPPGTSQSGELFFGEGSRLTVL.

The gene calls are TRBV19 and TRBJ2-5, with TRBD2 matching over 8 bases. CDR1 and CDR2 from the germline V gene are LNHDA and SQIVND (reference sequence). This CDR3 spans 15 amino acids. The J segment lost 5 bases and the V segment lost 10 bases, leaving 15 bases of the junction unmatched. CDR3 amino acids: CATRWQSGRGETQYF. The CDR3 DNA reads as TGTGCCACCCGGTGGCAAAGCGGGAGAGGTGAGACCCAGTACTTC.

The chain links TRBV19 to TRBJ2-3; TRBD2 matches 12 bases. Per the germline V gene, CDR1 is LNHDA and CDR2 is SQIVND (reference sequence). The CDR3 contains 16 residues. V dropped 5 bases and J dropped 4; count of bases not matched to a gene: 7. The CDR3 sequence: CASSGRLAGVADTQYF. CDR3 coding DNA: TGTGCCAGTAGTGGAAGACTAGCGGGGGTGGCAGATACGCAGTATTTT.

This rearrangement joins TRBV5-1 to TRBJ2-2; D is possibly TRBD1 (6 bases). V lost 7 bases to trimming and J lost 1 base, with 17 bases between them. The CDR3 spans 16 residues. The germline CDR1 and CDR2 sequences are SGHRS and YFSETQ. For the CDR3, the DNA is TGCGCCAGCGGAAGACAGGTAGATTTGAACACCGGGGAGCTGTTTTTT. Amino acid sequence: CASGRQVDLNTGELFF. The variable domain in full, with the rest retrieved from reference TRBV5-1 and TRBJ2-2, is KAGVTQTPRYLIKTRGQQVTLSCSPISGHRSVSWYQQTPGQGLQFLFEYFSETQRNKGNFPGRFSGRQFSNSRSEMNVSTLELGDSALYLCASGRQVDLNTGELFFGEGSRLTVL.

This chain connects TRBV7-8 to TRBJ1-1, with D possibly matching TRBD1 (6 bases). Germline assignment: CDR1 SGHVS and CDR2 FQNEAQ. Trimming took off 1 base at V and 1 base at J, with 10 bases between the two ends. This CDR3 region has 15 residues. CDR3 bases: TGTGCCAGCAGCTTAGTCGCGACAGGGAACACTGAAGCTTTCTTT. Encoded protein: CASSLVATGNTEAFF. The whole variable domain, remainder taken from reference TRBV7-8 and TRBJ1-1, is GAGVSQSPRYKVAKRGQDVALRCDPISGHVSLFWYQQALGQGPEFLTYFQNEAQLDKSGLPSDRFFAERPEGSVSTLKIQRTQQEDSAVYLCASSLVATGNTEAFFGQGTRLTVV.

This CDR3 reads CASSWTSGDEQYF. As DNA, the CDR3 is TGTGCCAGCAGTTGGACTAGCGGGGACGAGCAGTACTTC. This rearrangement joins TRBV12-3 or TRBV12-4 to TRBJ2-7; 12 nucleotides line up with TRBD2. The CDR3 has 13 amino acids. V dropped 4 bases and J dropped 5; count of bases not matched to a gene: 0.

The chain combines TRBV19 with TRBJ1-4, with TRBD1 as a possible D gene (6 bases). The V and J ends lost 8 bases and 4 bases respectively, with 14 bases between them. CDR3 size: 14 residues. Per the germline V gene, CDR1 is LNHDA and CDR2 is SQIVND (reference sequence). CDR3 loop: CASSTGPNNEKLFF. The CDR3 region has the DNA TGTGCCAGTTCTACAGGGCCCAATAATGAAAAACTGTTTTTT.

The gene calls are TRBV5-6 and TRBJ2-1; 13 nucleotides match TRBD2. V trimming: 2 bases; J trimming: 6 bases; junction bases outside the gene matches: 5. Germline V gene data show CDR1 as SGHDT and CDR2 as YYEEEE. This CDR3 has 16 residues. The CDR3 sequence: CASSFGTSGVGNEQFF. The DNA for the CDR3 is TGTGCCAGCAGCTTCGGGACTAGCGGGGTTGGCAATGAGCAGTTCTTC.